Listed here are 15 T cell receptor beta chains from one sample, sequenced in a study of T cell changes during pregnancy in multiple sclerosis. TCRdb's table, derived via immunoSEQ multiplex PCR, lists solely in-frame clones and lacks some. This table holds tens of thousands of clones, about 93% found once. Sequenced here: CD8+ T cells from peripheral blood mononuclear cells, sampled in the third trimester of pregnancy. These receptors all stem from a female donor with multiple sclerosis, enrolled in a pregnancy study.

CDR3 coding DNA: TGTGCCAGCAGCCCTCACCCGGGGTTAAGCGGGCCGAACACCGGGGAGCTGTTTTTT. It codes for CASSPHPGLSGPNTGELFF. The chain links TRBV9 to TRBJ2-2; TRBD2 is a possible D gene (6 bases). Germline CDR1 SGDLS, CDR2 YYNGEE. This CDR3 contains 19 residues. V was trimmed by 4 bases and J by 0 bases, leaving 22 bases between them. Looking up the rest from reference TRBV9 and TRBJ2-2 gives the full variable domain: DSGVTQTPKHLITATGQRVTLRCSPRSGDLSVYWYQQSLDQGLQFLIQYYNGEERAKGNILERFSAQQFPDLHSELNLSSLELGDSALYFCASSPHPGLSGPNTGELFFGEGSRLTVL.

The gene calls are TRBV30 and TRBJ2-3; 10 bases map to TRBD2. V shed 0 bases and J 4 bases; nucleotides not matched to a gene: 4. The CDR3 consists of 15 residues. Germline CDR1 GTSNPN, CDR2 SVGIG (reference sequence). CDR3 sequence reads: CAWSVRSGRADTQYF. Written as DNA, the CDR3 is TGTGCCTGGAGTGTACGAAGCGGGAGGGCAGATACGCAGTATTTT. The full variable domain, in which reference TRBV30 and TRBJ2-3 provide the parts outside the CDR3, is SQTIHQWPATLVQPVGSPLSLECTVEGTSNPNLYWYRQAAGRGLQLLFYSVGIGQISSEVPQNLSASRPQDRQFILSSKKLLLSDSGFYLCAWSVRSGRADTQYFGPGTRLTVL.

The chain links TRBV11-3 to TRBJ1-1, with D hard to call. This CDR3 is 12 amino acids long. Trimming took 6 bases from V and 2 from J, leaving 7 bases between them. Germline lookup yields CDR1 SGHNT and CDR2 YENEEA. The CDR3 coding sequence is TGTGCCAGCAGGGCAGGTAACACTGAAGCTTTCTTT. Translation gives CASRAGNTEAFF.

As regards this clone: One junction end disagrees with the germline gene, perhaps due to a read error. Other DNA sequences in this sample translate to the same CDR3. This chain links TRBV7-9 with TRBJ1-1; no firm D call. The CDR3 length is 12 residues. Germline V gene sequence: CDR1 SEHNR, CDR2 FQNEAQ (reference sequence). This chain's CDR3 is CASSLGGSEAFF. CDR3 DNA: TGTGCCAGCAGCTTAGGAGGGAGTGAAGCCTTCTTT.

The chain links TRBV5-8 to TRBJ2-7; the match to TRBD1 covers 7 bases. V was pared by 2 bases and J by 0 bases, with 2 bases of the junction left unmatched. Germline-derived CDR1 and CDR2 are SGHTS and YDEGEE. CDR3 length: 14 residues. CDR3 amino acids: CASSLQGSSYEQYF. The CDR3, as DNA: TGTGCCAGCAGCTTACAGGGGAGCTCCTACGAGCAGTACTTC. The entire variable domain, with the rest obtained from reference TRBV5-8 and TRBJ2-7, is as follows: EAGVTQSPTHLIKTRGQQATLRCSPISGHTSVYWYQQALGLGLQFLLWYDEGEERNRGNFPPRFSGRQFPNYSSELNVNALELEDSALYLCASSLQGSSYEQYFGPGTRLTVT.

V is TRBV7-6 and J is TRBJ1-1; the D is unclear. With 5 bases removed from V and 0 bases from J, the gap between germline ends came to 10 bases. The germline V gene encodes CDR1 SGHVS and CDR2 FNYEAQ. The CDR3 consists of 14 residues. The CDR3 region is CASSAGSMNTEAFF. CDR3 sequence (DNA): TGTGCCAGCAGCGCGGGATCCATGAACACTGAAGCTTTCTTT. The full variable domain, rest sourced from reference TRBV7-6 and TRBJ1-1, is GAGVSQSPRYKVTKRGQDVALRCDPISGHVSLYWYRQALGQGPEFLTYFNYEAQQDKSGLPNDRFSAERPEGSISTLTIQRTEQRDSAMYRCASSAGSMNTEAFFGQGTRLTVV.

The chain employs TRBV9 and TRBJ2-1; 7 nucleotides match TRBD1. CDR1 and CDR2 (germline): SGDLS, YYNGEE. The V gene end was trimmed by 0 bases and the J gene end by 4 bases; junction bases not matched to a gene: 4. The CDR3 is 15 residues long. CDR3 DNA: TGTGCCAGCAGCGTAGATCCAGGGGGATACAATGAGCAGTTCTTC. It codes for CASSVDPGGYNEQFF. Full variable domain (rest looked up from reference TRBV9 and TRBJ2-1): DSGVTQTPKHLITATGQRVTLRCSPRSGDLSVYWYQQSLDQGLQFLIQYYNGEERAKGNILERFSAQQFPDLHSELNLSSLELGDSALYFCASSVDPGGYNEQFFGPGTRLTVL.

J is TRBJ2-7 and V is TRBV2; 9 positions match TRBD2. The CDR3 is 15 residues long. In germline, CDR1 is SNHLY, CDR2 FYNNEI. Trimming at V came to 1 base and at J to 2 bases, leaving 3 bases not matched to a gene. CDR3 nucleotides: TGTGCCAGCAGTGAAGGGAGCGGGAGGCCCTACGAGCAGTACTTC. Its protein is CASSEGSGRPYEQYF.

The chain recombines TRBV7-9 with TRBJ1-1; 9 nucleotides agree with TRBD1. From germline, CDR1 is SEHNR and CDR2 FQNEAQ (reference sequence). The junction had 8 bases not matched to a gene; V was cut back by 2 bases and J by 4 bases. The CDR3 is 16 residues long. Here the CDR3 reads CASSLPGTGFGTEAFF. The CDR3 bases are TGTGCCAGCAGCTTACCTGGGACAGGGTTCGGCACTGAAGCTTTCTTT.

The rearrangement links TRBV30 to TRBJ2-7; no reliable D call. The CDR3 contains 11 residues. V lost 1 base and J 3 bases, leaving 4 bases between the germline ends. CDR1 and CDR2 (germline): GTSNPN, SVGIG (reference sequence). CDR3 protein: CAWSDNYEQYF. The CDR3 region has the DNA TGTGCCTGGAGTGACAACTACGAGCAGTACTTC.

The rearrangement joins TRBV2 to TRBJ1-1, with unresolved D. The germline gives CDR1 SNHLY, CDR2 FYNNEI. This CDR3 contains 14 residues. The V end lost 7 bases, the J end lost 4 bases, and 16 bases lay between the germline ends. CDR3 nucleotides: TGTGCCAGCAAGGTGGAGGCCCGTGGCACTGAAGCTTTCTTT. Protein product: CASKVEARGTEAFF.

The chain is built from TRBV4-1 and TRBJ2-7; TRBD2 aligns across 8 bases. This CDR3 comprises 16 residues. Germline trimming cut 1 base from V and 2 bases from J; bases unmatched to any gene: 7. Germline V gene lookup returns CDR1 MGHRA and CDR2 YSYEKL. CDR3 nucleotide sequence: TGCGCCAGCAGCCAAGGCTCCGTGACTAGCGCCTACGAGCAGTACTTC. Amino acids: CASSQGSVTSAYEQYF.

This clone was seen only once. V and J are TRBV5-1 and TRBJ2-2; 12 bases map to TRBD2. The CDR3 loop spans 19 amino acids. With 0 bases clipped from V and 4 bases from J, the junction kept 10 bases outside the gene matches. Germline CDR1 reads SGHRS; CDR2 reads YFSETQ. The CDR3 is CASSLEASGRAGSTGELFF. The CDR3 DNA is TGCGCCAGCAGCTTGGAGGCTAGCGGGAGGGCCGGTAGCACCGGGGAGCTGTTTTTT.

This chain connects TRBV12-5 to TRBJ1-1; TRBD1 matches 10 bases. Losses at the gene ends were 5 bases for V and 3 bases for J; bases not matched to a gene: 9. This CDR3 has 16 amino acids. Per the germline V gene, CDR1 is LGHNT and CDR2 is FRNRAP. The CDR3 here is CASGTTLTGGDTEAFF. The CDR3 bases are TGTGCTAGTGGTACGACCCTGACAGGGGGCGACACTGAAGCTTTCTTT. The full variable domain, with the rest looked up from reference TRBV12-5 and TRBJ1-1, is DARVTQTPRHKVTEMGQEVTMRCQPILGHNTVFWYRQTMMQGLELLAYFRNRAPLDDSGMPKDRFSAEMPDATLATLKIQPSEPRDSAVYFCASGTTLTGGDTEAFFGQGTRLTVV.

The chain recombines TRBV5-1 with TRBJ1-1, with D tentatively TRBD1 (5 bases). In germline, CDR1 is SGHRS, CDR2 YFSETQ. V was shortened by 0 bases and J by 10 bases, with 19 bases between the two germline ends. CDR3 length: 15 residues. The CDR3 loop is CASSLGQGPVSGAFF. CDR3 nucleotide sequence: TGCGCCAGCAGCTTGGGGCAGGGCCCAGTCAGTGGAGCTTTCTTT.